The clone carrying this T cell receptor beta chain was recorded only once. The antigen is undetermined. The V gene's germline CDR1 is SNHLY and CDR2 FYNNEI. V was cut by 1 base and J by 1 base, with 4 bases left in between. CDR3 length equals 14 residues. This sample was taken from a study of shared clonotypes between healthy human individuals. Whole-study findings and limits: Of the naive CD4 clonotypes, approximately 5% were shared across several donors. Non-shared clonotypes displayed generation probabilities falling below those of clonotypes present in all four donors.

Data came from immunoSEQ multiplex PCR; TCRdb stores just in-frame clones and leaves some out. The table lists more than 2,000,000 clones, just over 90% of them singletons. Sequencing was done on a sample of naive CD4+ T cells sorted from blood. Subset indicated: CD45RA+ positively selected. The sequence was collected from a man younger than 35 in good health. The V and J genes are TRBV2 and TRBJ2-2, with D hard to call. CDR3 coding DNA: TGTGCCAGCAGTGAAGAGAGGAACACCGGGGAGCTGTTTTTT. It yields the protein CASSEERNTGELFF.